Following are 4 T cell receptor beta chains from one sample sequenced in a study of blood T cells in healthy people across ages. A sample-barcoded 5' primer and a J-beta primer mix were used in a second PCR of roughly 7 to 11 cycles. TCRdb re-called the 5' RACE reads through MiXCR, storing one row per CDR3 protein. The profile shows around 1.5 million distinct CDR3 sequences, around 42% of them singletons. The material sequenced was blood. The receptors stem from a woman aged 18-29 years in good health.

Worth noting for this clonotype: Its ends do not fully match the called genes, so a read error is possible. The CDR3 reads CTSSLRGSGANVLTF. The CDR3 region has the DNA TGTACCAGCAGTCTAAGGGGCTCCGGGGCCAACGTCCTGACTTTC. The V and J genes are TRBV27 and TRBJ2-6; TRBD1 might be the D (5 bases). Looked up from germline, CDR1 is MNHEY and CDR2 is SMNVEV (reference sequence). The CDR3 consists of 15 residues.

The rearrangement uses TRBV4-2 and TRBJ2-7; the D call may be TRBD1 or TRBD2 (6 bases each). The DNA end favors TRBJ2-5, so the J call may be wrong. CDR3 length: 15 amino acids. Per germline, CDR1 LGHNA and CDR2 YNFKEQ. CDR3 in amino acids: CASSQTLGGRETQYF. The DNA for the CDR3 is TGTGCCAGCAGCCAAACCCTTGGGGGGCGAGAGACCCAGTACTTC.

The chain uses TRBV6-5 and TRBJ2-2, with D possibly matching TRBD1 (6 bases). Germline values: CDR1 MNHEY, CDR2 SVGAGI. The V and J ends lost 7 bases and 0 bases respectively, with 9 bases between them. This CDR3 has 14 amino acids. The CDR3 region is CASNGQPNTGELFF. CDR3 DNA: TGTGCCAGCAACGGACAGCCGAACACCGGGGAGCTGTTTTTT.

V gene TRBV15 combines with J gene TRBJ2-7; no definite D call. From germline, CDR1 is LNHNV and CDR2 YYDKDF (reference sequence). Trimming left V 8 bases short and J 3 bases short, with 14 bases between. CDR3 length equals 13 residues. The CDR3 DNA follows: TGTGCCACCGCCGACGAATCGGGCTACGAGCAGTACTTC. Residues: CATADESGYEQYF. The full variable domain, rest sourced from reference TRBV15 and TRBJ2-7, is DAMVIQNPRYQVTQFGKPVTLSCSQTLNHNVMYWYQQKSSQAPKLLFHYYDKDFNNEADTPDNFQSRRPNTSFCFLDIRSPGLGDTAMYLCATADESGYEQYFGPGTRLTVT.